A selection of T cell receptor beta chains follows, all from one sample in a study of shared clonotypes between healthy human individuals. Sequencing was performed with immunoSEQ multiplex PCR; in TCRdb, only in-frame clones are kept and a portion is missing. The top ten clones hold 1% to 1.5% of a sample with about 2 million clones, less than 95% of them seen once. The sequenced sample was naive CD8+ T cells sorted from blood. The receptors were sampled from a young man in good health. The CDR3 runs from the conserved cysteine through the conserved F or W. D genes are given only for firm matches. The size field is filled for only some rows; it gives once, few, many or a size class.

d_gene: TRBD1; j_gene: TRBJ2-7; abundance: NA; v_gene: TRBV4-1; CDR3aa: CASSPYPYGQGDYEQYF; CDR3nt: TGCGCCAGCAGCCCTTATCCCTATGGACAGGGGGACTACGAGCAGTACTTC
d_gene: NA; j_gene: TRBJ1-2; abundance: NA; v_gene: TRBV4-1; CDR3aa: CASSQGGDPGYTF; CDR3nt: TGCGCCAGCAGCCAAGGAGGGGACCCTGGCTACACCTTC
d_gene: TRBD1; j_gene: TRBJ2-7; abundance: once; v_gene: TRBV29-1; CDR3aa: CSARQGSMDEQYF; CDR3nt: TGCAGCGCCCGACAGGGCTCCATGGACGAGCAGTACTTC
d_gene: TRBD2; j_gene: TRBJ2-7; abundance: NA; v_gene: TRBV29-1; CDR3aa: CSVESVAGGYEQYF; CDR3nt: TGCAGCGTTGAAAGTGTAGCGGGGGGCTACGAGCAGTACTTC
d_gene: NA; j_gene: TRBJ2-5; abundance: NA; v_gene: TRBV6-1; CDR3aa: CASIGMKTQYF; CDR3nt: TGTGCCAGCATTGGTATGAAGACCCAGTACTTC
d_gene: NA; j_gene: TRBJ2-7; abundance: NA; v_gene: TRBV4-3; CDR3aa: CASSQGRVAYEQYF; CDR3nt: TGCGCCAGCAGCCAAGGTCGGGTAGCCTACGAGCAGTACTTC
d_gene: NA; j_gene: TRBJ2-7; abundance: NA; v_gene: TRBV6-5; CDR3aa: CASSQQLGSYEQYF; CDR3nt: TGTGCCAGCAGTCAGCAATTAGGATCCTACGAGCAGTACTTC
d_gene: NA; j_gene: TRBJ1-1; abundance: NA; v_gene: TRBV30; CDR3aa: CAWSAQANTEAFF; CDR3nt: TGTGCCTGGAGTGCCCAGGCGAACACTGAAGCTTTCTTT
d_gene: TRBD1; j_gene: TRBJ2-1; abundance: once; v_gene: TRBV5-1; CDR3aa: CASRSGTGLHNEQFF; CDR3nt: TGCGCCAGCAGGTCCGGGACAGGTTTACACAATGAGCAGTTCTTC
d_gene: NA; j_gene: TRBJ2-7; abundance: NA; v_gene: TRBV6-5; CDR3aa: CASSYSAGQVSYEQYF; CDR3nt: TGTGCCAGCAGTTACTCAGCGGGACAGGTCTCCTACGAGCAGTACTTC
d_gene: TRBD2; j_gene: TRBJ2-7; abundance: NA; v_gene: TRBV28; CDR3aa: CASSSSGGTNEQYF; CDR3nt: TGTGCCAGCAGTTCTAGCGGGGGGACTAACGAGCAGTACTTC
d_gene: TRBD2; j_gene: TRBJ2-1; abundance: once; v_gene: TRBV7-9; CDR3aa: CASSGIGGGNYNEQFF; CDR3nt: TGTGCCAGCAGCGGGATTGGGGGAGGGAACTACAATGAGCAGTTCTTC
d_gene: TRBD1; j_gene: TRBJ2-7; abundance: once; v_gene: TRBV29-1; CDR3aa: CSVPLPGQVVYEQYF; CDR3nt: TGCAGCGTTCCCCTGCCGGGACAGGTCGTCTACGAGCAGTACTTC
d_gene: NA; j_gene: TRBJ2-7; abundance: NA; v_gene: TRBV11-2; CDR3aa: CASSLNRQLSYEQYF; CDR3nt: TGTGCCAGCAGCCTCAATCGGCAGCTCTCCTACGAGCAGTACTTC
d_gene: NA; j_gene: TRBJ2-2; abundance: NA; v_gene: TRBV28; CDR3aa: CASSLTGMSGELFF; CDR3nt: TGTGCCAGCAGTTTGACGGGGATGTCGGGGGAGCTGTTTTTT
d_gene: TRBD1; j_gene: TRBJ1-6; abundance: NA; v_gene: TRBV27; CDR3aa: CASSVGTEYYNSPLHF; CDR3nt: TGTGCCAGCAGTGTCGGGACAGAATATTATAATTCACCCCTCCACTTT
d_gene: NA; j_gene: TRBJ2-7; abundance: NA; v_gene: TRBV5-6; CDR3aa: CASRQGEGFYEQYF; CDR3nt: TGTGCCAGCAGACAGGGGGAGGGTTTCTACGAGCAGTACTTC
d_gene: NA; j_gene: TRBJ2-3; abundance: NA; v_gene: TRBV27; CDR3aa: CASSYQDETDTQYF; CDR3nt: TGTGCCAGCAGTTATCAGGACGAGACAGATACGCAGTATTTT
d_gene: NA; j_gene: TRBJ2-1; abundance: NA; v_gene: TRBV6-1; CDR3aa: CASSEAPPDEQFF; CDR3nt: TGTGCCAGCAGTGAAGCCCCACCAGATGAGCAGTTCTTC
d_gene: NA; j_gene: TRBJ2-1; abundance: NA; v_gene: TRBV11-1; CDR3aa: CASSPRTVYNEQFF; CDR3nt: TGTGCCAGCAGCCCCCGGACGGTCTACAATGAGCAGTTCTTC
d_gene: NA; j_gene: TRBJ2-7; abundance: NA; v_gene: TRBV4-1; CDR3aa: CASSQDFTPPAYEQYF; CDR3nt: TGCGCCAGCAGCCAAGATTTTACCCCCCCCGCCTACGAGCAGTACTTC
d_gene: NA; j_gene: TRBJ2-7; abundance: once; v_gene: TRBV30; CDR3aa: CAWNGGVSYEQYF; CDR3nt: TGTGCCTGGAACGGAGGGGTCTCCTACGAGCAGTACTTC
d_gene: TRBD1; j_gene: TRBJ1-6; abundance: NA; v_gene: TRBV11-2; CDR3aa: CASSLDTGGNSPLHF; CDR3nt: TGTGCCAGCAGCTTAGACACAGGGGGTAATTCACCCCTCCACTTT